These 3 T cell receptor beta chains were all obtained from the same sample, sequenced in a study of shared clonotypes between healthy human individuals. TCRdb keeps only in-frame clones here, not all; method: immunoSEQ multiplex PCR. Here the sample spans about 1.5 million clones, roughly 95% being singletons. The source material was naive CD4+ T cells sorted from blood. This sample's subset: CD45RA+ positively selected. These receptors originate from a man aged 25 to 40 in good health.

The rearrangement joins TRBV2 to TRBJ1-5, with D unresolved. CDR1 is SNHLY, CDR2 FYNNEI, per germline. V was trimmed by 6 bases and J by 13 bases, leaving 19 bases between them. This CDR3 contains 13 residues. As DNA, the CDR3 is TGTGCCAGCAGCGACGAAACTTACCGGGCACAGCATTTT. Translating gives CASSDETYRAQHF.

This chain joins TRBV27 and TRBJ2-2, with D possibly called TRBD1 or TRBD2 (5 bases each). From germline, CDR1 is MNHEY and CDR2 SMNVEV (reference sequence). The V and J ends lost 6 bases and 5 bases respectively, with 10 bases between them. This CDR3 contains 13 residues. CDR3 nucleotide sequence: TGTGCCAGCAGCACCTGGGGGACCGGGGAGCTGTTTTTT. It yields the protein CASSTWGTGELFF.

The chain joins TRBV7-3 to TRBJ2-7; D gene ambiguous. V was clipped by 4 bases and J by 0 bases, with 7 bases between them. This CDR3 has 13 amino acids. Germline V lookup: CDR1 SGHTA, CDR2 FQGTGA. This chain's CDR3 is CASSSTPSYEQYF. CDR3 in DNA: TGTGCCAGCAGCTCAACTCCCTCCTACGAGCAGTACTTC.